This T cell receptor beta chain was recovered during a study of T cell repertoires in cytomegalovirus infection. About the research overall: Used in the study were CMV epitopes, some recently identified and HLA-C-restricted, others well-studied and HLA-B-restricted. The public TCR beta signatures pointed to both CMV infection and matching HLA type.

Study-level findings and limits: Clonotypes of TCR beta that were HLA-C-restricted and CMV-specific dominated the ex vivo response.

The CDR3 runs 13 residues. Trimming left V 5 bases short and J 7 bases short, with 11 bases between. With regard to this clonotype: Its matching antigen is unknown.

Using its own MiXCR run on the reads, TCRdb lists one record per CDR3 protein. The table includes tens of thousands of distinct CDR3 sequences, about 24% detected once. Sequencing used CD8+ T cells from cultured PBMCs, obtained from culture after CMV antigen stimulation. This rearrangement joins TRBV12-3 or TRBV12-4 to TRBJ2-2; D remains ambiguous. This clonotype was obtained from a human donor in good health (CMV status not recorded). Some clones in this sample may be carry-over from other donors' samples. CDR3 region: CASSGPRGGELFF. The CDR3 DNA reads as TGTGCCAGCAGTGGACCCCGTGGCGGGGAGCTGTTTTTT.